The 27 T cell receptor beta chains below come from one sample, sequenced in a study of blood T cells in healthy people across ages. Through a sample-barcoded 5' primer and a J-beta primer mix, a second PCR was run for roughly 6 to 11 cycles. TCRdb ran MiXCR on the 5' RACE reads and lists one entry per CDR3 protein. Of about 1.6 million distinct CDR3 sequences detected, almost 35% appear once; the ten largest clones hold 10% to 12%. The sample consisted of blood. The receptor source for this set is a woman younger than 45 in good health.

The V gene is TRBV2, the J gene TRBJ1-6; possibly TRBD1 for D (5 bases). CDR1 is SNHLY and CDR2 is FYNNEI in the germline V gene. Trimming pared 8 bases from V and 6 bases from J, leaving 14 bases between. This CDR3 has 14 amino acids. CDR3 nucleotide sequence: TGTGCCAGCGGCGCGGGACGGATTAATTCACCCCTCCACTTT. It encodes CASGAGRINSPLHF.

This clonotype came up a few times. J is TRBJ2-7 and V is TRBV4-1, with TRBD1 identical over 11 bases. The V segment lost 3 bases and the J segment 2 bases; nucleotides outside the gene matches: 3. This CDR3 has 15 residues. CDR1 and CDR2 from the germline V gene are MGHRA and YSYEKL. The CDR3 sequence: CASSHRTGGPYEQYF. CDR3 nucleotide sequence: TGCGCCAGCAGCCACCGGACAGGGGGCCCCTACGAGCAGTACTTC.

The genes are TRBV19 and TRBJ1-5; D not certain. This CDR3 comprises 14 residues. Germline V gene sequence: CDR1 LNHDA, CDR2 SQIVND (reference sequence). Trimming pared 5 bases from V and 6 bases from J, leaving 14 bases between. CDR3 in DNA: TGTGCCAGTAGTGACGTGGTGGGTACTCAGCCCCAGCATTTT. This gives the protein CASSDVVGTQPQHF.

This clonotype was seen a few times. The rearrangement joins TRBV20-1 to TRBJ1-5; D gene unclear. Germline V gene data show CDR1 as DFQATT and CDR2 as SNEGSKA (reference sequence). The CDR3 totals 14 residues. The V gene lost 1 base and the J gene lost 0 bases, with 7 bases spanning the gap. In nucleotides, the CDR3 is TGCAGTGCTAGAGCGACATATAGCAATCAGCCCCAGCATTTT. Translated: CSARATYSNQPQHF.

The chain couples TRBV20-1 to TRBJ2-1; 10 bases map to TRBD2. The germline CDR1 and CDR2 sequences are DFQATT and SNEGSKA (reference sequence). Trimming at V came to 5 bases and at J to 4 bases, leaving 11 bases not matched to a gene. The length of the CDR3 is 16 residues. CDR3 in amino acids: CSAARTTSGIYNEQFF. The CDR3 DNA follows: TGCAGTGCTGCGCGAACTACTAGCGGGATTTACAATGAGCAGTTCTTC.

This clonotype was observed a few times. This chain joins TRBV7-8 and TRBJ2-7; D possibly matches TRBD1 or TRBD2 (5 bases each). This CDR3 is built from 16 residues. Between the trimmed V and J ends, which lost 4 bases and 2 bases, there was a span of 18 bases. CDR1 SGHVS and CDR2 FQNEAQ come from the germline V gene. The CDR3 protein is CASSSPPGTDPYEQYF. DNA of the CDR3: TGTGCCAGCAGCTCCCCCCCTGGGACGGACCCCTACGAGCAGTACTTC.

The CDR3 DNA reads as TGTGCCAGCAGTTTAACGGCCCCGGGTACTGAAGCTTTCTTT. As protein: CASSLTAPGTEAFF. The chain has TRBV27 and TRBJ1-1; D is ambiguous. Per the germline V gene, CDR1 is MNHEY and CDR2 is SMNVEV (reference sequence). The CDR3 consists of 14 residues. Trimming took off 2 bases at V and 5 bases at J, with 12 bases between the two ends.

This clonotype was recorded a few times. The chain combines TRBV7-9 with TRBJ2-7; D could derive from TRBD1 or TRBD2 (5 bases each). The length of the CDR3 is 15 residues. Trimming took off 5 bases at V and 2 bases at J, with 16 bases between the two ends. The germline V gene encodes CDR1 SEHNR and CDR2 FQNEAQ (reference sequence). The CDR3 DNA reads as TGTGCCAGCAGCCCTCTGGGGCGGGCAACCTACGAGCAGTACTTC. Translating gives CASSPLGRATYEQYF.

This chain connects TRBV2 to TRBJ2-7; 7 nucleotides align to TRBD1. The CDR3 runs to 16 residues. The germline gives CDR1 SNHLY, CDR2 FYNNEI. V shed 5 bases, J shed 0 bases, and the junction held 10 bases outside the gene matches. The CDR3 DNA reads as TGTGCCAGCAGTTACGGACAGGCGATTTACTCCTACGAGCAGTACTTC. Translation: CASSYGQAIYSYEQYF.

This clonotype was counted between two and nine times. This chain joins TRBV10-3 and TRBJ2-5; 9 bases match TRBD2. CDR3 length: 19 amino acids. Germline V gene data show CDR1 as ENHRY and CDR2 as SYGVKD. The V and J ends lost 10 bases and 5 bases, in that order; junction bases with no gene match: 26. The CDR3 protein is CATKLGRIAGVIMDETQYF. CDR3 DNA: TGTGCCACAAAACTAGGTCGTATAGCGGGGGTTATTATGGATGAGACCCAGTACTTC.

This clonotype was counted only a few times. The chain links TRBV6-5 to TRBJ2-7; D possibly corresponds to TRBD1 (6 bases). CDR3 length equals 13 residues. Trimming took 6 bases from V and 4 from J, leaving 13 bases between them. Per the germline V gene, CDR1 is MNHEY and CDR2 is SVGAGI. Here the CDR3 DNA reads TGTGCCAGCAGGATACCGGGACATTACGAGCAGTACTTC. Amino acid sequence: CASRIPGHYEQYF.

V is TRBV5-6 and J is TRBJ2-2, with TRBD1 identical over 8 bases. The CDR3 totals 18 residues. Germline loops: CDR1 SGHDT, CDR2 YYEEEE. V shed 0 bases, J shed 0 bases, and the junction held 7 bases outside the gene matches. Here the CDR3 DNA reads TGTGCCAGCAGCTTGGGGTTCGGACAGGGAGCGAACACCGGGGAGCTGTTTTTT. It encodes CASSLGFGQGANTGELFF.

V usage is TRBV29-1 and J usage is TRBJ1-1; D not resolved. V lost 7 bases and J lost 8, with 11 bases in between. Looked up from germline, CDR1 is SQVTM and CDR2 is ANQGSEA. The CDR3 runs to 10 residues. The DNA for the CDR3 is TGCAGCGCCTACGACGGAGAAGCTTTCTTT. It codes for CSAYDGEAFF.

This clonotype showed up just a few times. J is TRBJ1-1 and V is TRBV6-1; unclear D gene. Germline CDR1 and CDR2: MNHNS and SASEGT. Trimming removed 0 bases at V and 11 bases at J, with 10 bases between. The CDR3 covers 12 residues. CDR3 residues: CASSEAEGRAFF. The CDR3 bases are TGTGCCAGCAGTGAAGCGGAGGGAAGGGCTTTCTTT.

In this sample, this clonotype turned up many times. The chain joins TRBV12-3 or TRBV12-4 to TRBJ2-5; D possibly corresponds to TRBD1 (6 bases). CDR3 length: 13 residues. The germline V and J ends were trimmed by 5 bases and 5 bases, with 12 bases remaining between them. The CDR3 reads CASSLRGSETQYF. The CDR3 DNA reads as TGTGCCAGCAGTCTCAGGGGTTCCGAGACCCAGTACTTC.

The V and J genes are TRBV10-3 and TRBJ2-2; TRBD1 matches at 8 bases. V dropped 10 bases and J dropped 3; count of bases not matched to a gene: 4. The CDR3 runs 13 residues. Germline values: CDR1 ENHRY, CDR2 SYGVKD. CDR3: CATTTGDTGELFF. CDR3 DNA sequence: TGTGCCACAACGACAGGGGACACCGGGGAGCTGTTTTTT.

This clonotype showed up just a few times. V usage is TRBV29-1 and J usage is TRBJ2-7, with TRBD1 matching over 7 bases. Germline-derived CDR1 and CDR2 are SQVTM and ANQGSEA. The ends lost 4 bases at V and 3 bases at J; junction bases unmatched: 6. This CDR3 has 13 amino acids. The CDR3 DNA reads TGCAGCGTTGGAGGGGGCGCGGGCTACGAGCAGTACTTC. Protein product: CSVGGGAGYEQYF.

V usage is TRBV5-4 and J usage is TRBJ2-5; 7 bases line up with TRBD1. Gene TRBJ2-7 matches the end of the DNA better, so the J call may be wrong. CDR3 size: 14 residues. CDR1 and CDR2 (germline): SGHNT, YYREEE (reference sequence). CDR3 sequence reads: CASSFVGTVSEQYF. The DNA of the CDR3 is TGTGCCAGCAGCTTTGTCGGGACAGTTAGCGAGCAGTACTTC.

The chain links TRBV9 to TRBJ2-1, with D possibly matching TRBD2 (6 bases). There are 15 residues in the CDR3. Germline CDR1 and CDR2: SGDLS and YYNGEE. The V and J ends lost 4 bases and 2 bases respectively, with 13 bases between them. CDR3 nucleotide sequence: TGTGCCAGCAGCTCAAGACTAGTTGCCTACAATGAGCAGTTCTTC. It encodes CASSSRLVAYNEQFF.

J is TRBJ1-4 and V is TRBV30, with 10 bases fitting TRBD1. V lost 5 bases, J lost 13 bases, and 13 bases stayed unmatched. The CDR3 sequence is 14 residues long. CDR1 is GTSNPN, CDR2 SVGIG, per germline (reference sequence). The DNA of the CDR3 is TGTGCCTGGGATCCGGGACAGGGGTGGGCAGGACTGTTTTTT. Its protein is CAWDPGQGWAGLFF.

The chain has TRBV6-5 and TRBJ1-1; D is ambiguous. V lost 5 bases and J lost 4, with 14 bases in between. This CDR3 spans 14 amino acids. Germline loops: CDR1 MNHEY, CDR2 SVGAGI. Here the CDR3 DNA reads TGTGCCAGCAGTCCTGACGCGCGACGCACTGAAGCTTTCTTT. The encoded protein is CASSPDARRTEAFF.

This clonotype was observed a handful of times. J is TRBJ2-3 and V is TRBV7-3; the D call may be TRBD1 or TRBD2 (5 bases each). Trimming took off 4 bases at V and 10 bases at J, with 15 bases between the two ends. CDR1 SGHTA and CDR2 FQGTGA come from the germline V gene. The CDR3 spans 13 residues. The CDR3 loop is CASSSPSGTAQYF. Written as DNA, the CDR3 is TGTGCCAGCAGCTCTCCGTCGGGGACGGCGCAGTATTTT.

The chain recombines TRBV20-1 with TRBJ1-2; TRBD1 is a possible D gene (6 bases). V lost 5 bases, J lost 7 bases, and 20 bases lay in between. This CDR3 is 14 amino acids long. CDR1 is DFQATT and CDR2 is SNEGSKA in the germline V gene (reference sequence). The CDR3 protein is CSAHRGGARSGYTF. As DNA, the CDR3 is TGCAGTGCTCATCGCGGGGGCGCACGAAGTGGCTACACCTTC.

The gene calls are TRBV29-1 and TRBJ1-1, with 11 bases matching TRBD1. This CDR3 spans 13 amino acids. CDR1 and CDR2 from the germline V gene are SQVTM and ANQGSEA. V lost 7 bases, J lost 1 base, and 2 bases stayed unmatched. This CDR3 reads CSGGTGGNTEAFF. Here the CDR3 DNA reads TGCAGCGGGGGGACAGGGGGGAACACTGAAGCTTTCTTT.

This clonotype was counted at least ten times. The chain uses TRBV2 and TRBJ2-1; D assignment may be TRBD1 or TRBD2 (6 bases each). V lost 6 bases, J lost 7 bases, and 19 bases lay in between. Germline assignment: CDR1 SNHLY and CDR2 FYNNEI. This CDR3 comprises 15 residues. The CDR3 sequence: CASRGGTNQGNEQFF. The CDR3 bases are TGTGCCAGCAGGGGCGGGACAAACCAAGGGAATGAGCAGTTCTTC.

The rearrangement joins TRBV15 to TRBJ2-1, with TRBD2 identical over 8 bases. J gave up 7 bases and V 0 bases, and 8 bases lay outside the gene matches. Germline values: CDR1 LNHNV, CDR2 YYDKDF (reference sequence). CDR3 length equals 16 residues. In DNA form, the CDR3 reads TGTGCCACCAGCAGAGAGGGTAGCGGGAATTGGAATGAGCAGTTCTTC. It is translated as CATSREGSGNWNEQFF.

In this sample, this clonotype turned up a few times. The CDR3 sequence is CASQKGTSAADTQYF. The CDR3 nucleotides read TGTGCCAGCCAAAAAGGGACTAGCGCTGCAGATACGCAGTATTTT. This chain links TRBV6-1 with TRBJ2-3, with 10 bases matching TRBD2. Germline V gene sequence: CDR1 MNHNS, CDR2 SASEGT. Trimming at V came to 8 bases and at J to 4 bases, leaving 9 bases not matched to a gene. CDR3 size: 15 residues.